The 23 T cell receptor beta chains in this list originate from one sample, sequenced in a study of blood T cell repertoires in COVID-19. TCRdb's table, derived via immunoSEQ multiplex PCR, lists solely in-frame clones and lacks some. The sample carries 95,000 to 100,000 clones, 75% to 90% recorded once. Specimen: peripheral blood. These receptors all come from a woman aged 70 to 79 with active or convalescent COVID-19.

The chain links TRBV2 to TRBJ1-1; weak D call: TRBD1 (5 bases). V lost 5 bases, J lost 5 bases, and 15 bases lay in between. The CDR3 runs 14 residues. Per the germline V gene, CDR1 is SNHLY and CDR2 is FYNNEI. DNA of the CDR3: TGTGCCAGCAGTCAGGGAAGGGGAACAACTGAAGCTTTCTTT. It is translated as CASSQGRGTTEAFF.

The CDR3 protein is CASSQIGEGYEQYF. DNA of the CDR3: TGTGCCAGCAGCCAGATCGGAGAAGGCTACGAGCAGTACTTC. The chain combines TRBV5-6 with TRBJ2-7; D is unclear. The germline gives CDR1 SGHDT, CDR2 YYEEEE. V gave up 4 bases and J gave up 3 bases, with 14 bases separating them. This CDR3 has 14 residues. Combining the CDR3 with reference TRBV5-6 and TRBJ2-7 gives the whole variable domain DAGVTQSPTHLIKTRGQQVTLRCSPKSGHDTVSWYQQALGQGPQFIFQYYEEEERQRGNFPDRFSGHQFPNYSSELNVNALLLGDSALYLCASSQIGEGYEQYFGPGTRLTVT.

This rearrangement joins TRBV18 to TRBJ2-5; 13 positions match TRBD2. V shed 4 bases and J 5 bases; nucleotides not matched to a gene: 13. The germline CDR1 and CDR2 sequences are KGHSH and LQKENI. The CDR3 is 18 residues long. CDR3 sequence (DNA): TGTGCCAGCTCACGGTCCGGGACTAGCGGGGACCTAGGGGAGACCCAGTACTTC. Encoded protein: CASSRSGTSGDLGETQYF. The entire variable domain, with the rest obtained from reference TRBV18 and TRBJ2-5, is as follows: NAGVMQNPRHLVRRRGQEARLRCSPMKGHSHVYWYRQLPEEGLKFMVYLQKENIIDESGMPKERFSAEFPKEGPSILRIQQVVRGDSAAYFCASSRSGTSGDLGETQYFGPGTRLLVL.

V gene TRBV30 combines with J gene TRBJ1-6; 7 nucleotides line up with TRBD1. V was pared by 2 bases and J by 13 bases, with 11 bases of the junction left unmatched. This CDR3 region has 14 residues. CDR1 GTSNPN and CDR2 SVGIG come from the germline V gene (reference sequence). The CDR3 protein is CAWSRTGGLVPLHF. The CDR3 DNA follows: TGTGCCTGGAGTAGGACAGGAGGCCTGGTTCCCCTCCACTTT. The complete variable domain, with remaining parts taken from reference TRBV30 and TRBJ1-6, reads SQTIHQWPATLVQPVGSPLSLECTVEGTSNPNLYWYRQAAGRGLQLLFYSVGIGQISSEVPQNLSASRPQDRQFILSSKKLLLSDSGFYLCAWSRTGGLVPLHFGNGTRLTVT.

J is TRBJ2-7 and V is TRBV4-3; D may be TRBD2 (6 bases). Deletions cut 0 bases from V and 4 bases from J, with 16 bases between. CDR3 length equals 16 residues. Germline V gene sequence: CDR1 LGHNA, CDR2 YSLEER. In nucleotides, the CDR3 is TGCGCCAGCAGCCAAGAGCGCGGCAGCGGGCGATACGAGCAGTACTTC. Encoded protein: CASSQERGSGRYEQYF.

V is TRBV6-6 and J is TRBJ1-1, with TRBD1 as a possible D gene (6 bases). The CDR3 is 14 amino acids. Germline V gives CDR1 MNHNY, CDR2 SVGAGI (reference sequence). The V end lost 6 bases, the J end lost 0 bases, and 11 bases lay between the germline ends. The CDR3 reads CASSFRGMNTEAFF. The CDR3 DNA follows: TGTGCCAGCAGCTTCAGGGGCATGAACACTGAAGCTTTCTTT.

The rearrangement joins TRBV4-2 to TRBJ2-5; possibly TRBD1 for D (6 bases). This CDR3 contains 16 residues. Per the germline V gene, CDR1 is LGHNA and CDR2 is YNFKEQ. The germline V and J ends were trimmed by 0 bases and 3 bases, with 14 bases remaining between them. DNA for the CDR3: TGTGCCAGCAGCCAAGAAGGGGGTAAGGAGAAAGAGACCCAGTACTTC. Encoded protein: CASSQEGGKEKETQYF.

The gene calls are TRBV2 and TRBJ2-3, with TRBD2 matching over 8 bases. Trimming cost V 6 bases and J 9 bases; bases outside gene matches: 20. The germline V gene encodes CDR1 SNHLY and CDR2 FYNNEI. This CDR3 is built from 17 residues. The CDR3 coding sequence is TGTGCCAGCAGGCTAGCGGGTACCACATCTACTCTGGGGACGCAGTATTTT. Its protein is CASRLAGTTSTLGTQYF.

The chain carries TRBV10-3 and TRBJ1-2; 7 nucleotides match TRBD1. Germline values: CDR1 ENHRY, CDR2 SYGVKD. The CDR3 is made up of 13 amino acids. Germline trimming cut 6 bases from V and 4 bases from J; bases unmatched to any gene: 5. In nucleotides, the CDR3 is TGTGCCATCAGCTCGCAGGGGGGCTATGGCTACACCTTC. It codes for CAISSQGGYGYTF.

V usage is TRBV6-2 or TRBV6-3 and J usage is TRBJ2-1; D is perhaps TRBD2 (7 bases). The germline V gene encodes CDR1 MNHEY and CDR2 SVGEGT. The CDR3 totals 17 residues. Trimming took off 6 bases at V and 6 bases at J, with 24 bases between the two ends. CDR3 loop: CASSRSDQRDTGNEQFF. In DNA form, the CDR3 reads TGTGCCAGCAGCCGCTCAGACCAGCGGGACACGGGCAATGAGCAGTTCTTC.

The chain carries TRBV5-5 and TRBJ1-4; TRBD1 matches at 7 bases. With V trimmed by 1 base and J by 7 bases, 4 bases remained unmatched. Germline loops: CDR1 SGHKS, CDR2 YYEKEE (reference sequence). The CDR3 is made up of 14 amino acids. CDR3 nucleotides: TGTGCCAGCAGCTTGACAGGGGCGGGTGAAAAACTGTTTTTT. Translated: CASSLTGAGEKLFF.

The genes are TRBV28 and TRBJ1-5; no reliable D call. Germline lookup yields CDR1 MDHEN and CDR2 SYDVKM. V lost 11 bases, J lost 3 bases, and 11 bases lay in between. The CDR3 has 12 residues. In DNA, the CDR3 is TGTGCCGTCATGCCGGTCAATCAGCCCCAGCATTTT. It translates to CAVMPVNQPQHF.

The chain recombines TRBV3-1 (or the pseudogene TRBV3-2) with TRBJ2-5; D possibly corresponds to TRBD1 (5 bases). The CDR3 has 14 residues. Between the trimmed V and J ends, which lost 3 bases and 1 base, there was a span of 9 bases. Germline lookup yields CDR1 LGHDT and CDR2 YNNKEL (reference sequence). The DNA of the CDR3 is TGTGCCAGCAGCCACCGGACACCCCAAGAGACCCAGTACTTC. Residues: CASSHRTPQETQYF.

The chain recombines TRBV9 with TRBJ2-1, with TRBD2 matching 10 bases. Germline CDR1 reads SGDLS; CDR2 reads YYNGEE. CDR3 size: 15 residues. With 0 bases clipped from V and 9 bases from J, the junction kept 6 bases outside the gene matches. The CDR3 here is CASSVVLAGGSEQFF. The DNA of the CDR3 is TGTGCCAGCAGCGTAGTATTAGCGGGAGGCAGTGAGCAGTTCTTC.

V gene TRBV27 combines with J gene TRBJ2-3; D gene ambiguous. Trimming pared 4 bases from V and 1 base from J, leaving 3 bases between. This CDR3 is 12 amino acids long. Germline assignment: CDR1 MNHEY and CDR2 SMNVEV (reference sequence). CDR3 coding DNA: TGTGCCAGCAGTTCAGGCACAGATACGCAGTATTTT. It translates to CASSSGTDTQYF.

This clone has more than one count but fewer than ten. The J gene is TRBJ2-1, the V gene TRBV25-1; possible D gene TRBD2, 6 bases. Germline assignment: CDR1 MGHDK and CDR2 SYGVNS. The ends were cut back, 7 bases at V and 6 bases at J, with 16 bases in the middle. This CDR3 has 14 amino acids. The CDR3 DNA is TGTGCCAGCACGGCCGGGGGTCCGTTCAATGAGCAGTTCTTC. Protein: CASTAGGPFNEQFF.

V is TRBV28 and J is TRBJ2-2, with 8 bases matching TRBD1. With V trimmed by 8 bases and J by 6 bases, 8 bases remained unmatched. The germline V gene has CDR1 MDHEN and CDR2 SYDVKM. The CDR3 consists of 14 residues. The chain's CDR3 is CASGTGMGSGELFF. CDR3 DNA sequence: TGTGCCAGCGGGACAGGCATGGGTTCCGGGGAGCTGTTTTTT.

The chain recombines TRBV2 with TRBJ2-7, with D possibly being TRBD1 (6 bases). Germline V CDR1 and CDR2: SNHLY, FYNNEI. The CDR3 contains 13 residues. The V and J ends lost 6 bases and 0 bases respectively, with 9 bases between them. The CDR3 nucleotides are TGTGCCAGCAGCACAGGGAGCTCCTACGAGCAGTACTTC. Its protein product is CASSTGSSYEQYF.

This chain joins TRBV9 and TRBJ2-1, with D tentatively TRBD2 (6 bases). V was trimmed by 0 bases and J by 5 bases, leaving 15 bases between them. The germline CDR1 and CDR2 sequences are SGDLS and YYNGEE. The CDR3 covers 16 residues. The CDR3 is CASSVGGLTIDNEQFF. The CDR3 nucleotides are TGTGCCAGCAGCGTAGGGGGACTCACCATAGACAATGAGCAGTTCTTC. Full variable domain (remainder filled in from reference TRBV9 and TRBJ2-1): DSGVTQTPKHLITATGQRVTLRCSPRSGDLSVYWYQQSLDQGLQFLIQYYNGEERAKGNILERFSAQQFPDLHSELNLSSLELGDSALYFCASSVGGLTIDNEQFFGPGTRLTVL.

J is TRBJ1-2 and V is TRBV7-9; 8 bases agree with TRBD1. CDR3 length: 15 residues. The V gene end was trimmed by 2 bases and the J gene end by 2 bases; junction bases not matched to a gene: 4. Per the germline V gene, CDR1 is SEHNR and CDR2 is FQNEAQ (reference sequence). This chain's CDR3 is CASSLIRGLNYGYTF. The CDR3 bases are TGTGCCAGCAGCTTAATCAGGGGGCTGAACTATGGCTACACCTTC.

The V and J genes are TRBV19 and TRBJ2-1; weak D call: TRBD2 (6 bases). Trimming took 5 bases from V and 0 from J, leaving 14 bases between them. The CDR3 contains 16 residues. The germline V gene has CDR1 LNHDA and CDR2 SQIVND (reference sequence). The CDR3 sequence is CASSGVAARSYNEQFF. In DNA, the CDR3 is TGTGCCAGTAGTGGAGTAGCGGCCCGCTCCTACAATGAGCAGTTCTTC.

The chain is built from TRBV28 and TRBJ2-1; 12 bases match TRBD1. The CDR3 contains 12 residues. The V segment lost 10 bases and the J segment 9 bases; nucleotides outside the gene matches: 4. Germline values: CDR1 MDHEN, CDR2 SYDVKM. CDR3 residues: CATGTGGVEQFF. DNA of the CDR3: TGTGCCACCGGGACAGGGGGCGTTGAGCAGTTCTTC.

The genes are TRBV5-4 and TRBJ1-3; a possible D gene is TRBD1 (5 bases). This CDR3 region has 16 residues. V was shortened by 3 bases and J by 0 bases, with 13 bases between the two germline ends. Germline V CDR1 and CDR2: SGHNT, YYREEE (reference sequence). CDR3 nucleotide sequence: TGTGCCAGCAGCTACCAGACAGCCAGCTCTGGAAACACCATATATTTT. It translates to CASSYQTASSGNTIYF. Filled out from reference TRBV5-4 and TRBJ1-3, the complete variable domain reads ETGVTQSPTHLIKTRGQQVTLRCSSQSGHNTVSWYQQALGQGPQFIFQYYREEENGRGNFPPRFSGLQFPNYSSELNVNALELDDSALYLCASSYQTASSGNTIYFGEGSWLTVV.